The TCR beta chain described here comes from a study of T cells in Graves' hyperthyroidism and ophthalmopathy. Study-wide results and limits: Ophthalmopathy, as predicted by the model, came a median 6.5 months after the prediction.

On this clonotype itself: Its target is not known.

V gave up 2 bases and J gave up 2 bases, with 9 bases separating them. Germline V gene sequence: CDR1 SEHNR, CDR2 FQNEAQ (reference sequence). CDR3 length: 14 amino acids. Uncontrolled infection, other autoimmune disease, pregnancy or lactation led to exclusion. Amplification yielded TCR beta CDR3 regions, with RNA transcripts as the source. In the first-round RT-PCR of the TCR CDR3, the HTBI primer set was used. Each CDR3 protein gets one entry after TCRdb re-called the multiplex PCR reads with MiXCR. This sample yields more than 650,000 distinct CDR3 sequences, of which 12% to 15% are seen a single time; roughly 10% belongs to the top ten.

The TCR was taken from a woman in her late teens or twenties with Graves' hyperthyroidism. Sequenced sample: blood. V and J are TRBV7-9 and TRBJ1-2; D uncertain. The CDR3 region is CASSLMKSNYGYTF. The CDR3 DNA reads as TGTGCCAGCAGCTTAATGAAGTCGAACTATGGCTACACCTTC.